This section outlines one T cell receptor beta chain sequence together with its context. The antigen is not known. The data were taken from a study of Ad26.COV2.S vaccination and SARS-CoV-2 variants. Study conclusions and caveats: Breadth, reportedly substantial, characterized the spike-specific CD8+ and CD4+ T cell responses after vaccination.

This table comes from immunoSEQ multiplex PCR, and its TCRdb copy is limited to in-frame clones, with some not included. In the table there are some 350,000 clones, about nine tenths of which are singletons. Treatment: about 20 received Ad26.COV2.S at low or high dose, single or two shots; roughly five received placebo; per-sample allocation not given. Sampling took place 63 days after the first vaccine or placebo injection. This CDR3 spans 16 amino acids. Looked up from germline, CDR1 is ENHRY and CDR2 is SYGVKD. V was pared by 8 bases and J by 0 bases, with 18 bases between. The specimen was peripheral blood, collected in a trial of Ad26.COV2.S vaccine versus placebo. This TCR was sampled from a person between 18 and 60 years old who received the Ad26.COV2.S COVID-19 vaccine or a placebo. The J gene is TRBJ2-3, the V gene TRBV10-3; D remains unclear. The CDR3 protein is CAIGQTIPTSTDTQYF. The CDR3, as DNA: TGTGCCATCGGGCAGACCATTCCCACTAGCACAGATACGCAGTATTTT.